Included here is one T cell receptor (beta chain) sequence, with context. The table lists this clone with a few counts. Its antigen is still unknown. Base qualities are not recorded, but no much larger clone differs from it by a single base. The High Capacity cDNA Reverse Transcription Kit was used to reverse transcribe all of the isolated RNA, meaning that expressed TCRB transcripts were what got sequenced. Naive, central memory and regulatory T cell samples underwent deep immunoSEQ sequencing, averaging roughly 3.3 million total reads per sample. Sorted cells were lysed in RLT buffer and RNA was extracted with DNase-treated RNeasy Micro or Mini kits, depending on cell number. Each cell subset was processed separately to prevent cross-contamination, with patient and healthy donor samples processed together. TCRB sequences were amplified from cDNA with the immunoSEQ multiplex PCR, producing 87-bp fragments spanning the CDR3 region. Sequencing of the amplicons was done on the Illumina HiSeq platform. Per the source publication's procedure: Synthetic template baselines were used to correct PCR bias computationally, reads within Hamming distance 2 were collapsed, and singletons that could not be merged were discarded. Reads were aligned to IMGT to assign V, D and J genes, CDR3 length, and insertions or deletions at six rearrangement sites. Within each subset, clonotype counts were normalized to the number of sorted cells before true diversity and Gini coefficients were calculated with the tcR R package. The overlap coefficient, calculated on TCRB nucleotide sequences, was used to measure repertoire sharing. The table was pulled from immuneACCESS by TCRdb, which kept in-frame rearrangements only. Such tables lose some clones; where checked, under half of the loss comes from unresolved V genes, and the rest has no known cause. V and J calls and clone size follow that table, whereas D and trimming were derived from the DNA. The sample includes roughly 150,000 clones, with roughly 11% observed a single time. The ten biggest clones cover approximately 2% of the sample.

This entry comes from a study of beta chain features in type 1 diabetes (dated by TCRdb to 2016 to 2019). Study-level background: Patients and healthy donors did not differ in mean age, gender distribution, total cell number or subset yield. A total of about 100,000,000 sorted cells were examined across all samples, and RNA yield correlated strongly with the number of cells per subset. In the study, recently diagnosed type 1 diabetes patients and matched healthy donors were compared on the TCRB repertoires of their sorted circulating CD4+ T cell subsets. Naive and central memory subsets were obtained from all 30 or so donors, but regulatory and stem cell-like memory subsets were isolated from only 8 patients and roughly 8 healthy donors.

What the authors observed across the whole study: Because cDNA rather than genomic DNA was sequenced, highly expressing activated cells could have been over-represented, although no difference in activation and CD3 levels was found between groups. Type 1 diabetes patients showed a moderate but significant shortening of TCRB CDR3 length in all four CD4+ subsets. Because small numbers of individuals were included in the HLA sub-analyses, any influence of HLA type on TCRB rearrangement was left unresolved. Fewer insertions and more nucleotide deletions at VDJ recombination sites were observed in patients with type 1 diabetes, implying thymic rearrangement abnormalities. Shorter templates might be favored by PCR, yet because patient and control samples were amplified and corrected together, any such skew would affect both groups equally. Naive, central memory and regulatory TCRB repertoires appeared to be more similar among patients than among healthy donors.

From each donor, a single peripheral blood sample of 100 to 150 mL on average was drawn into heparinised tubes. A BD FACSAria II was used to sort naive, central memory, regulatory and stem cell-like memory CD4+ T cells with a panel that included CD45RO, CCR7, CD25, CD127, CD95 and CD27. A purity above 95% was achieved for all sorted populations. PBMCs were isolated right away by Lymphoprep density gradient centrifugation and were stained directly, without culture. So that batch effects would be minimized, each experiment stained and sorted samples in pairs, pairing one healthy donor with one patient. The clonotype comes from a man aged 18 to 29 in good health. Sequenced sample: central memory CD4+ T cells from blood.

The CDR3 reads as follows: CASSRATVSSTDTQYF. The DNA sequence is TGTGCCAGCAGTCGGGCGACAGTTTCTAGCACAGATACGCAGTATTTT. The chain is encoded by TRBV6-6 joined to TRBJ2-3, with TRBD1 perhaps the D gene, on 5 matching bases. The CDR3 numbers 16 residues from cysteine through phenylalanine. The only DNA kept is the CDR3, 48 bases in frame from the first base. In the germline V gene (reference sequence), CDR1 corresponds to MNHNY and CDR2 to SVGAGI. The junction carries 15 bases between V and J, which are trimmed by 5 bases and 0 bases respectively.